This is a list of T cell receptor beta chains from one sample in a study of tumor and adjacent non-tumor tissue in lung cancer. From the multiplex PCR reads, TCRdb called clonotypes with MiXCR, one entry per CDR3 protein. The sample gives 80,000 to 130,000 distinct CDR3 sequences, more than 55% of which show up once; around a fifth is in the top ten. Sequencing was done on a sample of distant non-tumor lung tissue. The receptors were sampled from a young man with non-small cell lung cancer. Each CDR3 is given with its conserved first and last residue. A D gene is named only where the DNA matches it firmly. Clone size, where shown, is once, few, many, or a class for clones that have expanded.

CDR3nt | CDR3aa | v_gene | abundance | j_gene | d_gene
TGTGCCAGCAGCCCCCGACCGGAGACTGAAGCTTTCTTT | CASSPRPETEAFF | TRBV11-3 | - | TRBJ1-1 | -
TGTGCCAGCAGTTACTCCGGTCAGACCTACTATGGATACACCTTC | CASSYSGQTYYGYTF | TRBV6-5 | - | TRBJ1-2 | -
TGCGTCAGCAATGCTACCCCCGGGTGGAGCGAAAAACTGTTTTTT | CVSNATPGWSEKLFF | TRBV4-3 | - | TRBJ1-4 | -
TGCAGGGTTGATGTGGTAGGGGCGATCCTGGGAGACTACACCTTC | CRVDVVGAILGDYTF | TRBV29-1 | - | TRBJ1-2 | -
TGCAGCGTCGAAGACGGCGGGGGATGGTATGAGTACTTCTTC | CSVEDGGGWYEYFF | TRBV29-1 | - | TRBJ2-1 | TRBD2
TGTGCCAGCAGCTCATCCGTGGGGTTTAGGGCCCAGTACTTC | CASSSSVGFRAQYF | TRBV11-2 | - | TRBJ2-5 | -
TGCAGTGCTAGTTCAGGGGCCCTCTCCTATAATTCACCCCTCCACTTT | CSASSGALSYNSPLHF | TRBV20-1 | many | TRBJ1-6 | -
TGTGCCAGCAGCCAAGGGGTTGGCGATCAGCCCCAGCATTTT | CASSQGVGDQPQHF | TRBV14 | - | TRBJ1-5 | -
TGCAGTGCTAGCGAACAGGGGAAGGTTGGCGAGCAGTACTTC | CSASEQGKVGEQYF | TRBV20-1 | - | TRBJ2-7 | TRBD1
TGCGCCAGCAGCCCCATCACAGGGTCTCCTACAGATACGCAGTATTTT | CASSPITGSPTDTQYF | TRBV5-1 | many | TRBJ2-3 | -
TGCAGCGTTGGGGTCACAAGCACAGATACGCAGTATTTT | CSVGVTSTDTQYF | TRBV29-1 | - | TRBJ2-3 | -
TGCACCAGCAGCAAAGAGTCTAGCTCTGGGGCTAACGTCCTGACTTTC | CTSSKESSSGANVLTF | TRBV4-3 | - | TRBJ2-6 | -
TGCAGTGCTATAGTAGGTGAAAAACTGTTTTTT | CSAIVGEKLFF | TRBV20-1 | - | TRBJ1-4 | -
TGTGCCAGCACCCGAGGGGCCACCGATCAGCCCCAGCATTTT | CASTRGATDQPQHF | TRBV2 | - | TRBJ1-5 | -
TGCAGTGCTAGAGAATCTTCTAGCTACGAGCAGTACTTC | CSARESSSYEQYF | TRBV20-1 | - | TRBJ2-7 | -
TGCAGCGTGGTGACTAGCGGCTGGCACAATGAGCAGTTCTTC | CSVVTSGWHNEQFF | TRBV29-1 | few | TRBJ2-1 | TRBD2
TGTGCCAGTAGCTTAGATAGTAGCGGGAGATCCTACGAGCAGTACTTC | CASSLDSSGRSYEQYF | TRBV11-1 | - | TRBJ2-7 | TRBD2
TGTGCCAGCAGATACTTAACCGGGGGAAGGGAGACCCAATACTTC | CASRYLTGGRETQYF | TRBV6-6 | - | TRBJ2-5 | -
TGCAGCGTGGACCCGACTAGCGGGAGGGCCAACTCCTACAATGAGCAGTTCTTC | CSVDPTSGRANSYNEQFF | TRBV29-1 | many | TRBJ2-1 | TRBD2
TGTGCCAGCAGCCCCAAGGCGAGTAGCGGTATCTACGAGCAGTACTTC | CASSPKASSGIYEQYF | TRBV11-2 | few | TRBJ2-7 | -
TGTGCCAGTGGAGCCTACAATGAGCAGTTCTTC | CASGAYNEQFF | TRBV6-2/TRBV6-3 | many | TRBJ2-1 | -
TGTGTCAGCAGCGCAAACCGGGCGAACACAGATACGCAGTATTTT | CVSSANRANTDTQYF | TRBV7-6 | - | TRBJ2-3 | -
TGCAGTGCTAGGGTCAGGGACTATGGCTACACCTTC | CSARVRDYGYTF | TRBV20-1 | many | TRBJ1-2 | -
TGTACCAGCAGCGACTCAGTAGGGGGGGCCGGCGCGGAGCTGTTTTTT | CTSSDSVGGAGAELFF | TRBV11-2 | few | TRBJ2-2 | -
TGTGCCAGCAGCCAAGGGGGACTAGCGGGAGGAGCCTACAAGCAGTACTTC | CASSQGGLAGGAYKQYF | TRBV11-2 | few | TRBJ2-7 | TRBD2
TGTGTCAACAGCTTACAGCGGGGGGTAAATGAGCAGTTCTTC | CVNSLQRGVNEQFF | TRBV11-3 | - | TRBJ2-1 | TRBD2
TGTGCCAGCTGTTACAGTAGTGCGGGGCCCGGTGGAAACACCATATATTTC | CASCYSSAGPGGNTIYF | TRBV6-5 | - | TRBJ1-3 | -
TGTGCCGGCAGTGGGCTAGTGCTAGACGGTACGCAGTATTTT | CAGSGLVLDGTQYF | TRBV6-2/TRBV6-3 | - | TRBJ2-3 | -
TGTGCCAGCAATTGGGACGGGGAGAGGACCCAGTACTTC | CASNWDGERTQYF | TRBV6-5 | - | TRBJ2-5 | -
TGTGCCAGCGGCTTAAGTGCAGGGATGCACTTC | CASGLSAGMHF | TRBV11-2 | once | TRBJ2-7 | -
TGCAGCGTTGATGCCCCGGGACAGGGGGCGACAGATACGCAGTTTTTT | CSVDAPGQGATDTQFF | TRBV29-1 | once | TRBJ2-3 | TRBD1
TGTGCCAGCAAAGAGCGGGGGAAGACCCAGGACTTC | CASKERGKTQDF | TRBV6-6 | - | TRBJ2-5 | TRBD2
TGCGCCAGCAGCAGGGATCCAGACACAGATACGCAGTATTTT | CASSRDPDTDTQYF | TRBV11-2 | few | TRBJ2-3 | -
TGTGGCAGTAGTGGACAGGGGGGATACAATGAGCAGTTCTTC | CGSSGQGGYNEQFF | TRBV7-8 | - | TRBJ2-1 | TRBD1
TGTGCCAGCAACTTCCAACAGGGTCAGCCCCAGCATTTT | CASNFQQGQPQHF | TRBV7-9 | - | TRBJ1-5 | -
TGTGCCAGCAGTATTGGGAGGGAGGCCTTCCTAGAGACCCAGTACTTC | CASSIGREAFLETQYF | TRBV28 | - | TRBJ2-5 | TRBD2
TGCAGTGCTAGAAAGTATCAGGGGGGGTCGGGCAATGAGCAGTTCTTC | CSARKYQGGSGNEQFF | TRBV20-1 | many | TRBJ2-1 | -